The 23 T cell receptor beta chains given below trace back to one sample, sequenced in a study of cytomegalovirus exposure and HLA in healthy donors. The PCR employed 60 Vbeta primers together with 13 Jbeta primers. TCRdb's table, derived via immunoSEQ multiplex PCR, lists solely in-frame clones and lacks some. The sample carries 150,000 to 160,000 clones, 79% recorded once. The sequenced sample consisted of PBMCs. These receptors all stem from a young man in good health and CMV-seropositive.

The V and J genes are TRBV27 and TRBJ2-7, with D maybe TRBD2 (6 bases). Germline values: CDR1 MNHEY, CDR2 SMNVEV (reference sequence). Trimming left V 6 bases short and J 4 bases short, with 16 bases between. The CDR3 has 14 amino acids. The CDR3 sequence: CASSTLGGTYEQYF. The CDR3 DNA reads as TGTGCCAGCAGCACTCTGGGCGGGACTTACGAGCAGTACTTC.

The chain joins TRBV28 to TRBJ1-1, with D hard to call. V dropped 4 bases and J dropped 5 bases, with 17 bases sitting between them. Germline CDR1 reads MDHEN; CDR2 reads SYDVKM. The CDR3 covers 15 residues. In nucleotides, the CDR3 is TGTGCCAGCAGTTCCCCCGCTGGCGGAGGAACTGAAGCTTTCTTT. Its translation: CASSSPAGGGTEAFF.

CDR3: CAGTGMNTEAFF. CDR3 coding DNA: TGTGCCGGGACAGGTATGAACACTGAAGCTTTCTTT. V is TRBV2 and J is TRBJ1-1; 8 nucleotides line up with TRBD1. CDR1 SNHLY and CDR2 FYNNEI come from the germline V gene. The trim removed 11 bases at V and 0 bases at J, leaving 2 bases unmatched. The CDR3 is 12 amino acids. The full variable domain, its missing parts supplied by reference TRBV2 and TRBJ1-1, is EPEVTQTPSHQVTQMGQEVILRCVPISNHLYFYWYRQILGQKVEFLVSFYNNEISEKSEIFDDQFSVERPDGSNFTLKIRSTKLEDSAMYFCAGTGMNTEAFFGQGTRLTVV.

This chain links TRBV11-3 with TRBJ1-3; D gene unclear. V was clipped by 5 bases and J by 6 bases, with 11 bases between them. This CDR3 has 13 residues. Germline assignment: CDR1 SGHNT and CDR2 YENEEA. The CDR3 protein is CASSRRGTNTIYF. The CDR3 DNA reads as TGTGCCAGCAGCCGACGGGGTACAAACACCATATATTTT.

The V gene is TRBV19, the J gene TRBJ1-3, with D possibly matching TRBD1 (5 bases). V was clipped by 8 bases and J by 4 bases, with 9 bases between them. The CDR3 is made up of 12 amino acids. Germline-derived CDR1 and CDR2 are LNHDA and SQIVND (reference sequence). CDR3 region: CASGHEGNTIYF. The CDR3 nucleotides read TGTGCCAGTGGACACGAAGGAAACACCATATATTTT.

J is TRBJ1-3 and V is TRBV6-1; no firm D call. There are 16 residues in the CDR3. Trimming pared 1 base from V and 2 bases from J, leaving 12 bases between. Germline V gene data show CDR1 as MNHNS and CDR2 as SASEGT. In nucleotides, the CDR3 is TGTGCCAGCAGTGAAGTTCGGGGAACCACTGGAAACACCATATATTTT. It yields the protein CASSEVRGTTGNTIYF.

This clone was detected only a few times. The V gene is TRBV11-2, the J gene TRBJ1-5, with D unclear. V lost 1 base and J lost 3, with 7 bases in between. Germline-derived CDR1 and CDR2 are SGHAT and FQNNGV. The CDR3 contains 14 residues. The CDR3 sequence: CASSLVGNNQPQHF. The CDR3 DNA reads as TGTGCCAGCAGCTTAGTCGGTAACAATCAGCCCCAGCATTTT. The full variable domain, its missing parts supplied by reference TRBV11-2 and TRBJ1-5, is EAGVAQSPRYKIIEKRQSVAFWCNPISGHATLYWYQQILGQGPKLLIQFQNNGVVDDSQLPKDRFSAERLKGVDSTLKIQPAKLEDSAVYLCASSLVGNNQPQHFGDGTRLSIL.

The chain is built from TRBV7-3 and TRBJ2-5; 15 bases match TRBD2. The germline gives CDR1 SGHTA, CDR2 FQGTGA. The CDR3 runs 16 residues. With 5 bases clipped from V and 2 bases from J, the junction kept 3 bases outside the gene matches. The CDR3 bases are TGTGCCAGCAGCCATGGGACTAGCGGGGGGCAAGAGACCCAGTACTTC. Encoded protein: CASSHGTSGGQETQYF.

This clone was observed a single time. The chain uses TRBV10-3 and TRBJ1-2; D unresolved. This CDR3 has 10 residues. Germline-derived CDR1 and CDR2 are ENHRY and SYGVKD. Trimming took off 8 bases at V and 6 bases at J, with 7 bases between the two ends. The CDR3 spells CAILTDGYTF. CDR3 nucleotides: TGTGCCATCCTTACAGATGGCTACACCTTC.

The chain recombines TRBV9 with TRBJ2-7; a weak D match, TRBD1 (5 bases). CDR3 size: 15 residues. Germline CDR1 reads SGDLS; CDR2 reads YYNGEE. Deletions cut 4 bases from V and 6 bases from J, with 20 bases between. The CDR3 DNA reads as TGTGCCAGCAGCCCCAGAGATGGGGCTGGGCGCGAGCAGTACTTC. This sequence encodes CASSPRDGAGREQYF. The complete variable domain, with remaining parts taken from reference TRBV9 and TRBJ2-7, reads DSGVTQTPKHLITATGQRVTLRCSPRSGDLSVYWYQQSLDQGLQFLIQYYNGEERAKGNILERFSAQQFPDLHSELNLSSLELGDSALYFCASSPRDGAGREQYFGPGTRLTVT.

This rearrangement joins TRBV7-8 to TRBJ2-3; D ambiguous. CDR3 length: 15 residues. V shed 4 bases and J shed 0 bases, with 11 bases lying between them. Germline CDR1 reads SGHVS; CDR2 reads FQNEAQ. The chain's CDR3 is CASSSTYGSTDTQYF. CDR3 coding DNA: TGTGCCAGCAGCTCCACGTACGGGAGCACAGATACGCAGTATTTT. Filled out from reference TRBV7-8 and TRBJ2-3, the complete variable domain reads GAGVSQSPRYKVAKRGQDVALRCDPISGHVSLFWYQQALGQGPEFLTYFQNEAQLDKSGLPSDRFFAERPEGSVSTLKIQRTQQEDSAVYLCASSSTYGSTDTQYFGPGTRLTVL.

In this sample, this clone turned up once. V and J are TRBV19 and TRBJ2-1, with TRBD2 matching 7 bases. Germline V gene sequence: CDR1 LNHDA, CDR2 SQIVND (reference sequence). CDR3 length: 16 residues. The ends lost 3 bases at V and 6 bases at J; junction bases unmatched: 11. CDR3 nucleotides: TGTGCCAGTAGTATGGGAGGCGGGAGAAGATTCAATGAGCAGTTCTTC. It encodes CASSMGGGRRFNEQFF.

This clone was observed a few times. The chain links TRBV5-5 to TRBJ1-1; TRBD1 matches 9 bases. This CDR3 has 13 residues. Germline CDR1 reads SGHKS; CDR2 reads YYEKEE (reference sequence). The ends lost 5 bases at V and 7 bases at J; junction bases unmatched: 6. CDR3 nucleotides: TGTGCCAGCAGTTGGTGGACAGGGGATGAAGCTTTCTTT. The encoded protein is CASSWWTGDEAFF.

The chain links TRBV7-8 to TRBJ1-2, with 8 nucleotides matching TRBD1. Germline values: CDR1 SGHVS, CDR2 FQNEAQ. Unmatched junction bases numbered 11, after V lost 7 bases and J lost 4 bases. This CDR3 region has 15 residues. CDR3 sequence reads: CASIDGTGSSYGYTF. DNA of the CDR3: TGTGCCAGCATCGACGGGACAGGTTCGAGCTATGGCTACACCTTC.

The CDR3 nucleotides are TGTGCCTGGAGTGCATACGGACAGGGGGGAGCTTTCTTT. This sequence encodes CAWSAYGQGGAFF. The V gene is TRBV30, the J gene TRBJ1-1, with TRBD1 identical over 10 bases. The germline V gene encodes CDR1 GTSNPN and CDR2 SVGIG (reference sequence). The ends lost 1 base at V and 10 bases at J; junction bases unmatched: 6. This CDR3 contains 13 residues.

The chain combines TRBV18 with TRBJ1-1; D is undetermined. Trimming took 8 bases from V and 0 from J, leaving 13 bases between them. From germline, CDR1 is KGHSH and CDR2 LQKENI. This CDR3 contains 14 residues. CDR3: CASQLGGLNTEAFF. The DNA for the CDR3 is TGTGCCAGCCAGTTGGGAGGGCTGAACACTGAAGCTTTCTTT.

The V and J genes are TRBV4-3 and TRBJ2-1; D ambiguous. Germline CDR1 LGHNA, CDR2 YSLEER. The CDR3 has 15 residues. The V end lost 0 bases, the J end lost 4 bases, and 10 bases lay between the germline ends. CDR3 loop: CASSQDRNSYNEQFF. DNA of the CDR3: TGCGCCAGCAGCCAAGATCGAAACAGTTACAATGAGCAGTTCTTC.

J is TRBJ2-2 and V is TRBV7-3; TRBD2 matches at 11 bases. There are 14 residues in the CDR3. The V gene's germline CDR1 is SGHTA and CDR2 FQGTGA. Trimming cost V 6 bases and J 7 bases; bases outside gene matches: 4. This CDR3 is CASRTSGDVGELFF. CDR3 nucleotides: TGTGCCAGCAGGACTAGCGGGGATGTCGGGGAGCTGTTTTTT. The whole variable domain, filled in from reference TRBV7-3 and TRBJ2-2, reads GAGVSQTPSNKVTEKGKYVELRCDPISGHTALYWYRQSLGQGPEFLIYFQGTGAADDSGLPNDRFFAVRPEGSVSTLKIQRTERGDSAVYLCASRTSGDVGELFFGEGSRLTVL.

The CDR3 is CASSLGGPSGGTEAFF. CDR3 in DNA: TGTGCCAGCAGTTTAGGAGGGCCTTCCGGGGGCACTGAAGCTTTCTTT. The chain uses TRBV28 and TRBJ1-1; maybe TRBD1 (5 bases). The germline CDR1 and CDR2 sequences are MDHEN and SYDVKM. Trimming stripped 2 bases from V and 4 bases from J, with 17 bases between. The CDR3 is 16 amino acids.

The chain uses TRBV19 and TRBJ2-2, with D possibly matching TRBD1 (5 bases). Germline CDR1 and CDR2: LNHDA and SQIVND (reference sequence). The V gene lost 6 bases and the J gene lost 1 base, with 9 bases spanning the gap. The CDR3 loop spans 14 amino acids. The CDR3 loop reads CASSPTGNTGELFF. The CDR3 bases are TGTGCCAGTAGCCCTACAGGGAACACCGGGGAGCTGTTTTTT.

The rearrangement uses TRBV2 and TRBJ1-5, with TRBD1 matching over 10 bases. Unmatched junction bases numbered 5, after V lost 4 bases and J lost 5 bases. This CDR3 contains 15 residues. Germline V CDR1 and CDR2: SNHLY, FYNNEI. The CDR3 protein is CASSGQGAFDQPQHF. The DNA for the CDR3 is TGTGCCAGCAGTGGACAGGGGGCCTTCGATCAGCCCCAGCATTTT.

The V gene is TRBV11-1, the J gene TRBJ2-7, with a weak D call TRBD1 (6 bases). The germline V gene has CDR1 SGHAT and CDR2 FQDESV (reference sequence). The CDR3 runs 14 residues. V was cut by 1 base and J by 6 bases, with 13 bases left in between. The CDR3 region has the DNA TGTGCCAGCAGCTTAGGAGTGACAGGCGGCGAGCAGTACTTC. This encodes CASSLGVTGGEQYF. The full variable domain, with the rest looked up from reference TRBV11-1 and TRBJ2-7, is EAEVAQSPRYKITEKSQAVAFWCDPISGHATLYWYRQILGQGPELLVQFQDESVVDDSQLPKDRFSAERLKGVDSTLKIQPAELGDSAMYLCASSLGVTGGEQYFGPGTRLTVT.

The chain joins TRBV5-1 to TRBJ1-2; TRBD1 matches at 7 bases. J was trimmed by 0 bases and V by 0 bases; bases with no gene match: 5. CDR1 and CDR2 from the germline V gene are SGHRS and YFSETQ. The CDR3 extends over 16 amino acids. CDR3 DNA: TGCGCCAGCAGCTTGGGACAGGGAGTTACTAACTATGGCTACACCTTC. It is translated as CASSLGQGVTNYGYTF.